The 17 T cell receptor beta chains reported below all come from one sample, sequenced in a study of beta chain features in type 1 diabetes. Every bit of the isolated RNA underwent reverse transcription, so sequencing read expressed TCRB transcripts. The repertoire was sequenced with immunoSEQ multiplex PCR; TCRdb's copy has only in-frame clones and lacks some. Among hundreds of thousands of clones, less than 20% were seen once, and the ten largest hold around 0.095%. Sequencing was performed on naive CD4+ T cells from blood. These receptors were taken from a young man in good health.

The gene calls are TRBV19 and TRBJ2-1, with 9 bases lining up with TRBD2. J gave up 10 bases and V 2 bases, and 9 bases lay outside the gene matches. The CDR3 loop spans 15 amino acids. Germline CDR1 and CDR2: LNHDA and SQIVND (reference sequence). CDR3 sequence reads: CASSIPGLASYEQFF. The CDR3 nucleotides are TGTGCCAGTAGTATACCGGGACTAGCTTCATACGAGCAGTTCTTC. Drawing the rest from reference TRBV19 and TRBJ2-1, the complete variable domain is DGGITQSPKYLFRKEGQNVTLSCEQNLNHDAMYWYRQDPGQGLRLIYYSQIVNDFQKGDIAEGYSVSREKKESFPLTVTSAQKNPTAFYLCASSIPGLASYEQFFGPGTRLTVL.

This clone came up a few times. The V gene is TRBV28, the J gene TRBJ2-7, with TRBD2 identical over 15 bases. Germline-derived CDR1 and CDR2 are MDHEN and SYDVKM. The CDR3 sequence is 16 residues long. V shed 4 bases, J shed 5 bases, and the junction held 6 bases outside the gene matches. The CDR3 loop reads CASSSRTSGRDNEQYF. CDR3 nucleotide sequence: TGTGCCAGCAGTTCCCGGACTAGCGGGAGGGACAACGAGCAGTACTTC. Full variable domain (outside the CDR3, taken from reference TRBV28 and TRBJ2-7): DVKVTQSSRYLVKRTGEKVFLECVQDMDHENMFWYRQDPGLGLRLIYFSYDVKMKEKGDIPEGYSVSREKKERFSLILESASTNQTSMYLCASSSRTSGRDNEQYFGPGTRLTVT.

This chain links TRBV6-1 with TRBJ1-2; maybe TRBD1 (6 bases). The ends were cut back, 7 bases at V and 1 base at J, with 10 bases in the middle. Germline CDR1 MNHNS, CDR2 SASEGT. CDR3 length: 13 residues. The chain's CDR3 is CASTEGGNYGYTF. The CDR3 DNA reads TGTGCCAGCACCGAAGGGGGTAACTATGGCTACACCTTC.

This clone was counted between two and nine times. V is TRBV10-3 and J is TRBJ1-1; TRBD1 matches at 7 bases. The length of the CDR3 is 15 residues. Germline V lookup: CDR1 ENHRY, CDR2 SYGVKD. The V segment lost 4 bases and the J segment 5 bases; nucleotides outside the gene matches: 10. The DNA for the CDR3 is TGTGCCATCAGTGGGCGACAGGGAGTCAGGACTGAAGCTTTCTTT. Protein sequence: CAISGRQGVRTEAFF.

The genes are TRBV7-3 and TRBJ2-2; D is unclear. Trimming removed 0 bases at V and 4 bases at J, with 9 bases between. The germline CDR1 and CDR2 sequences are SGHTA and FQGTGA. The CDR3 has 15 amino acids. The CDR3 loop reads CASSLTSPSTGELFF. The CDR3, as DNA: TGTGCCAGCAGCTTAACTAGCCCTTCCACCGGGGAGCTGTTTTTT.

This clone was observed a handful of times. The V gene is TRBV5-5, the J gene TRBJ1-1, with a possible D match to TRBD1 (6 bases). V dropped 4 bases and J dropped 7 bases, with 17 bases sitting between them. The germline V gene encodes CDR1 SGHKS and CDR2 YYEKEE (reference sequence). The CDR3 loop spans 14 amino acids. In DNA form, the CDR3 reads TGTGCCAGCAGCAAACCGGACAGCCGTTTTGAAGCTTTCTTT. This codes for CASSKPDSRFEAFF.

This sequence joins TRBV28 and TRBJ1-2; possibly TRBD1 for D (6 bases). Trimming shortened V by 8 bases and J by 0 bases, and 10 bases separated the two germline ends. The CDR3 is 13 residues long. In germline, CDR1 is MDHEN, CDR2 SYDVKM. The CDR3 coding sequence is TGTGCCAGCTGGGACAACCCTAACTATGGCTACACCTTC. As protein: CASWDNPNYGYTF.

This clone was observed a few times. This sequence joins TRBV7-3 and TRBJ2-1, with 10 bases matching TRBD2. The CDR3 length is 15 residues. With 5 bases clipped from V and 5 bases from J, the junction kept 6 bases outside the gene matches. Per germline, CDR1 SGHTA and CDR2 FQGTGA. The CDR3 nucleotides read TGTGCCAGCAGCCCCGGGACTAGCGTTCACAATGAGCAGTTCTTC. This sequence encodes CASSPGTSVHNEQFF.

A few counts support this clone. This chain uses TRBV7-9 with TRBJ2-1, with a tentative D call TRBD2 (6 bases). Germline V gene lookup returns CDR1 SEHNR and CDR2 FQNEAQ (reference sequence). The CDR3 consists of 17 residues. V dropped 5 bases and J dropped 4 bases, with 21 bases sitting between them. The CDR3 DNA is TGTGCCAGCAGCCCCCGGGTTAGCGGCACGCAATACAATGAGCAGTTCTTC. This encodes CASSPRVSGTQYNEQFF.

The chain is built from TRBV7-3 and TRBJ2-7; weak D call: TRBD2 (7 bases). The CDR3 spans 14 residues. Trimming pared 8 bases from V and 2 bases from J, leaving 16 bases between. The germline gives CDR1 SGHTA, CDR2 FQGTGA. The CDR3 reads CASAGGHGPYEQYF. The CDR3 bases are TGTGCCAGCGCCGGGGGGCACGGCCCCTACGAGCAGTACTTC.

The chain is built from TRBV29-1 and TRBJ1-1; 9 bases agree with TRBD1. This CDR3 is 13 amino acids long. CDR1 and CDR2 (germline): SQVTM, ANQGSEA. Trimming removed 7 bases from V and 0 bases from J; junction bases left unmatched: 3. Written as DNA, the CDR3 is TGCAGCGGGGGACAGGGCATGAACACTGAAGCTTTCTTT. Translating it yields CSGGQGMNTEAFF.

This clone has a count of ten or more. The chain joins TRBV14 to TRBJ1-1; TRBD1 is a possible D gene (6 bases). Germline V CDR1 and CDR2: SGHDN, FVKESK. With 6 bases removed from V and 1 base from J, the gap between germline ends came to 9 bases. CDR3 length: 13 amino acids. The CDR3 loop is CASRQQGNTEAFF. In nucleotides, the CDR3 is TGTGCCAGCAGGCAACAGGGGAACACTGAAGCTTTCTTT.

A few counts support this clone. The genes are TRBV27 and TRBJ2-3; 11 bases fit TRBD1. CDR3 length: 15 amino acids. The ends lost 5 bases at V and 7 bases at J; junction bases unmatched: 8. Per germline, CDR1 MNHEY and CDR2 SMNVEV (reference sequence). The CDR3 sequence is CASSPIGTGGNTQYF. For the CDR3, the DNA is TGTGCCAGCAGTCCGATCGGGACAGGGGGTAATACGCAGTATTTT.

The gene calls are TRBV28 and TRBJ2-4; 14 positions match TRBD2. CDR1 and CDR2 (germline): MDHEN, SYDVKM. The length of the CDR3 is 19 residues. The J segment lost 0 bases and the V segment lost 2 bases, leaving 6 bases of the junction unmatched. The CDR3 reads CASSLPGTSGRLAKNIQYF. In DNA form, the CDR3 reads TGTGCCAGCAGTTTACCCGGGACTAGCGGGAGACTAGCCAAAAACATTCAGTACTTC.

The genes are TRBV28 and TRBJ2-3, with D tentatively TRBD2 (6 bases). Per germline, CDR1 MDHEN and CDR2 SYDVKM. With 6 bases removed from V and 4 bases from J, the gap between germline ends came to 17 bases. CDR3 length: 15 amino acids. The CDR3 reads CASRAEGIAADTQYF. The CDR3 region has the DNA TGTGCCAGCAGGGCGGAGGGTATCGCCGCAGATACGCAGTATTTT.

This clone was counted a few times. Because the CDR3's place on the DNA is in doubt, the DNA is left out and the CDR3 is given as listed by TCRdb. The chain recombines TRBV23-1 with TRBJ1-4. TRBV23-1 is labeled an ORF, and its function is uncertain. Termini included, the CDR3 measures 15 amino acids. CDR3 protein: CASSHGPYPRENCFF.

This clone was observed a handful of times. The chain combines TRBV25-1 with TRBJ1-5, with D unresolved. Germline values: CDR1 MGHDK, CDR2 SYGVNS. V was clipped by 4 bases and J by 6 bases, with 10 bases between them. The CDR3 is 13 amino acids. Written as DNA, the CDR3 is TGTGCCAGCAGTGGCGCCTATAGTCAGCCCCAGCATTTT. Residues: CASSGAYSQPQHF.